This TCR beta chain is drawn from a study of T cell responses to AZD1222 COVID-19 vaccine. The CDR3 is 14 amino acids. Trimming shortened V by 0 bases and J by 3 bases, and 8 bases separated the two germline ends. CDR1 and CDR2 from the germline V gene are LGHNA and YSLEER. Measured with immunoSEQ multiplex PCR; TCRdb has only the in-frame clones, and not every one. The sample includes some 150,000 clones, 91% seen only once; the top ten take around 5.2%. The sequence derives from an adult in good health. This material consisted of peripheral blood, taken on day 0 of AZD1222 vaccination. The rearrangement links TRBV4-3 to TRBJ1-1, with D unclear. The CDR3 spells CASSQERWDTEAFF. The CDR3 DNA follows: TGCGCCAGCAGCCAAGAACGGTGGGACACTGAAGCTTTCTTT.